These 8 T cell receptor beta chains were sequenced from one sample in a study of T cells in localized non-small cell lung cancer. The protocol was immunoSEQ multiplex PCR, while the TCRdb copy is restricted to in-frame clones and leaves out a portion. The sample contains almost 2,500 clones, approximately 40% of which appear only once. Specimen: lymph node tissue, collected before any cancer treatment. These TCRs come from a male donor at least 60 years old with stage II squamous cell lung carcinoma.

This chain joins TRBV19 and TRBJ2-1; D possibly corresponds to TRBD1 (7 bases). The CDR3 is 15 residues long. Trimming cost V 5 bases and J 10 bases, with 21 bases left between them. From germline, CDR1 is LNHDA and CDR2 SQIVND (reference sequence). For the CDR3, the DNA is TGTGCCAGTAGTCCTGGAGGGGGCGGCCTATTAGAGCAGTTCTTC. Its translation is CASSPGGGGLLEQFF.

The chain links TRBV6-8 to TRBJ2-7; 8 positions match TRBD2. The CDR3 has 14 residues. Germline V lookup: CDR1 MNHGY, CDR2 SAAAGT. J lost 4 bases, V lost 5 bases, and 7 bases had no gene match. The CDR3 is CASSRTSSGYEQYF. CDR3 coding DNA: TGTGCCAGCAGTAGGACTAGCAGCGGATACGAGCAGTACTTC.

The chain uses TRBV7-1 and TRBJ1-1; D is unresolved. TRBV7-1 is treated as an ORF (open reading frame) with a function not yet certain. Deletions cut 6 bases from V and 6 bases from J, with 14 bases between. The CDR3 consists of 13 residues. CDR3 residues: CASRSTVTAEAFF. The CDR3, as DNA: TGTGCCAGCAGGAGTACGGTAACGGCTGAAGCTTTCTTT.

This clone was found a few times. As DNA, the CDR3 is TGTGCCAGTAGTACCAGTAGGGGATTCAATGAGCAGTTCTTC. Its protein product is CASSTSRGFNEQFF. The V call is TRBV19, the J call TRBJ2-1; a weak D match, TRBD1 (5 bases). The CDR3 totals 14 residues. Trimming took off 4 bases at V and 6 bases at J, with 13 bases between the two ends. The germline V gene has CDR1 LNHDA and CDR2 SQIVND (reference sequence).

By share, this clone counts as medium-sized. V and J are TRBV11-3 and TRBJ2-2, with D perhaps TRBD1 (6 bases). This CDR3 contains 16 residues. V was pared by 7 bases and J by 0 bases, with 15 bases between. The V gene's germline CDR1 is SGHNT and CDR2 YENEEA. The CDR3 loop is CASTPLGGTNTGELFF. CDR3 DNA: TGTGCCAGCACTCCCTTAGGGGGTACGAACACCGGGGAGCTGTTTTTT.

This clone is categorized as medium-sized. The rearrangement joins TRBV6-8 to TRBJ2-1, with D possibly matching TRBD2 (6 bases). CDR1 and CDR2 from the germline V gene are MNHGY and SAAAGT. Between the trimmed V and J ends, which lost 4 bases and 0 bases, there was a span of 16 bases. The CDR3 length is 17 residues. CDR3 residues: CASSSPTGRSSYNEQFF. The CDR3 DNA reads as TGTGCCAGCAGTTCGCCCACGGGGAGGAGCTCCTACAATGAGCAGTTCTTC.

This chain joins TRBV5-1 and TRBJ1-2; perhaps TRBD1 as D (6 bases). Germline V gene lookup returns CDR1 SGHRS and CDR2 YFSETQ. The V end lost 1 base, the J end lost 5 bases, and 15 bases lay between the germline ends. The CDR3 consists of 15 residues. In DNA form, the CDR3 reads TGCGCCAGCAGCTTGTCTCCCGGGGGCCAGTATGGCTACACCTTC. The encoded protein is CASSLSPGGQYGYTF.

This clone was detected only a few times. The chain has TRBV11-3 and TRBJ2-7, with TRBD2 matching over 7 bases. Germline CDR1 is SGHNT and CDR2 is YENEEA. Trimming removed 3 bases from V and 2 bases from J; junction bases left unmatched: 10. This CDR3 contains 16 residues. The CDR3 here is CASSLRLSGVTYEQYF. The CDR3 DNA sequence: TGTGCCAGCAGCTTGCGATTGAGCGGGGTAACCTACGAGCAGTACTTC.